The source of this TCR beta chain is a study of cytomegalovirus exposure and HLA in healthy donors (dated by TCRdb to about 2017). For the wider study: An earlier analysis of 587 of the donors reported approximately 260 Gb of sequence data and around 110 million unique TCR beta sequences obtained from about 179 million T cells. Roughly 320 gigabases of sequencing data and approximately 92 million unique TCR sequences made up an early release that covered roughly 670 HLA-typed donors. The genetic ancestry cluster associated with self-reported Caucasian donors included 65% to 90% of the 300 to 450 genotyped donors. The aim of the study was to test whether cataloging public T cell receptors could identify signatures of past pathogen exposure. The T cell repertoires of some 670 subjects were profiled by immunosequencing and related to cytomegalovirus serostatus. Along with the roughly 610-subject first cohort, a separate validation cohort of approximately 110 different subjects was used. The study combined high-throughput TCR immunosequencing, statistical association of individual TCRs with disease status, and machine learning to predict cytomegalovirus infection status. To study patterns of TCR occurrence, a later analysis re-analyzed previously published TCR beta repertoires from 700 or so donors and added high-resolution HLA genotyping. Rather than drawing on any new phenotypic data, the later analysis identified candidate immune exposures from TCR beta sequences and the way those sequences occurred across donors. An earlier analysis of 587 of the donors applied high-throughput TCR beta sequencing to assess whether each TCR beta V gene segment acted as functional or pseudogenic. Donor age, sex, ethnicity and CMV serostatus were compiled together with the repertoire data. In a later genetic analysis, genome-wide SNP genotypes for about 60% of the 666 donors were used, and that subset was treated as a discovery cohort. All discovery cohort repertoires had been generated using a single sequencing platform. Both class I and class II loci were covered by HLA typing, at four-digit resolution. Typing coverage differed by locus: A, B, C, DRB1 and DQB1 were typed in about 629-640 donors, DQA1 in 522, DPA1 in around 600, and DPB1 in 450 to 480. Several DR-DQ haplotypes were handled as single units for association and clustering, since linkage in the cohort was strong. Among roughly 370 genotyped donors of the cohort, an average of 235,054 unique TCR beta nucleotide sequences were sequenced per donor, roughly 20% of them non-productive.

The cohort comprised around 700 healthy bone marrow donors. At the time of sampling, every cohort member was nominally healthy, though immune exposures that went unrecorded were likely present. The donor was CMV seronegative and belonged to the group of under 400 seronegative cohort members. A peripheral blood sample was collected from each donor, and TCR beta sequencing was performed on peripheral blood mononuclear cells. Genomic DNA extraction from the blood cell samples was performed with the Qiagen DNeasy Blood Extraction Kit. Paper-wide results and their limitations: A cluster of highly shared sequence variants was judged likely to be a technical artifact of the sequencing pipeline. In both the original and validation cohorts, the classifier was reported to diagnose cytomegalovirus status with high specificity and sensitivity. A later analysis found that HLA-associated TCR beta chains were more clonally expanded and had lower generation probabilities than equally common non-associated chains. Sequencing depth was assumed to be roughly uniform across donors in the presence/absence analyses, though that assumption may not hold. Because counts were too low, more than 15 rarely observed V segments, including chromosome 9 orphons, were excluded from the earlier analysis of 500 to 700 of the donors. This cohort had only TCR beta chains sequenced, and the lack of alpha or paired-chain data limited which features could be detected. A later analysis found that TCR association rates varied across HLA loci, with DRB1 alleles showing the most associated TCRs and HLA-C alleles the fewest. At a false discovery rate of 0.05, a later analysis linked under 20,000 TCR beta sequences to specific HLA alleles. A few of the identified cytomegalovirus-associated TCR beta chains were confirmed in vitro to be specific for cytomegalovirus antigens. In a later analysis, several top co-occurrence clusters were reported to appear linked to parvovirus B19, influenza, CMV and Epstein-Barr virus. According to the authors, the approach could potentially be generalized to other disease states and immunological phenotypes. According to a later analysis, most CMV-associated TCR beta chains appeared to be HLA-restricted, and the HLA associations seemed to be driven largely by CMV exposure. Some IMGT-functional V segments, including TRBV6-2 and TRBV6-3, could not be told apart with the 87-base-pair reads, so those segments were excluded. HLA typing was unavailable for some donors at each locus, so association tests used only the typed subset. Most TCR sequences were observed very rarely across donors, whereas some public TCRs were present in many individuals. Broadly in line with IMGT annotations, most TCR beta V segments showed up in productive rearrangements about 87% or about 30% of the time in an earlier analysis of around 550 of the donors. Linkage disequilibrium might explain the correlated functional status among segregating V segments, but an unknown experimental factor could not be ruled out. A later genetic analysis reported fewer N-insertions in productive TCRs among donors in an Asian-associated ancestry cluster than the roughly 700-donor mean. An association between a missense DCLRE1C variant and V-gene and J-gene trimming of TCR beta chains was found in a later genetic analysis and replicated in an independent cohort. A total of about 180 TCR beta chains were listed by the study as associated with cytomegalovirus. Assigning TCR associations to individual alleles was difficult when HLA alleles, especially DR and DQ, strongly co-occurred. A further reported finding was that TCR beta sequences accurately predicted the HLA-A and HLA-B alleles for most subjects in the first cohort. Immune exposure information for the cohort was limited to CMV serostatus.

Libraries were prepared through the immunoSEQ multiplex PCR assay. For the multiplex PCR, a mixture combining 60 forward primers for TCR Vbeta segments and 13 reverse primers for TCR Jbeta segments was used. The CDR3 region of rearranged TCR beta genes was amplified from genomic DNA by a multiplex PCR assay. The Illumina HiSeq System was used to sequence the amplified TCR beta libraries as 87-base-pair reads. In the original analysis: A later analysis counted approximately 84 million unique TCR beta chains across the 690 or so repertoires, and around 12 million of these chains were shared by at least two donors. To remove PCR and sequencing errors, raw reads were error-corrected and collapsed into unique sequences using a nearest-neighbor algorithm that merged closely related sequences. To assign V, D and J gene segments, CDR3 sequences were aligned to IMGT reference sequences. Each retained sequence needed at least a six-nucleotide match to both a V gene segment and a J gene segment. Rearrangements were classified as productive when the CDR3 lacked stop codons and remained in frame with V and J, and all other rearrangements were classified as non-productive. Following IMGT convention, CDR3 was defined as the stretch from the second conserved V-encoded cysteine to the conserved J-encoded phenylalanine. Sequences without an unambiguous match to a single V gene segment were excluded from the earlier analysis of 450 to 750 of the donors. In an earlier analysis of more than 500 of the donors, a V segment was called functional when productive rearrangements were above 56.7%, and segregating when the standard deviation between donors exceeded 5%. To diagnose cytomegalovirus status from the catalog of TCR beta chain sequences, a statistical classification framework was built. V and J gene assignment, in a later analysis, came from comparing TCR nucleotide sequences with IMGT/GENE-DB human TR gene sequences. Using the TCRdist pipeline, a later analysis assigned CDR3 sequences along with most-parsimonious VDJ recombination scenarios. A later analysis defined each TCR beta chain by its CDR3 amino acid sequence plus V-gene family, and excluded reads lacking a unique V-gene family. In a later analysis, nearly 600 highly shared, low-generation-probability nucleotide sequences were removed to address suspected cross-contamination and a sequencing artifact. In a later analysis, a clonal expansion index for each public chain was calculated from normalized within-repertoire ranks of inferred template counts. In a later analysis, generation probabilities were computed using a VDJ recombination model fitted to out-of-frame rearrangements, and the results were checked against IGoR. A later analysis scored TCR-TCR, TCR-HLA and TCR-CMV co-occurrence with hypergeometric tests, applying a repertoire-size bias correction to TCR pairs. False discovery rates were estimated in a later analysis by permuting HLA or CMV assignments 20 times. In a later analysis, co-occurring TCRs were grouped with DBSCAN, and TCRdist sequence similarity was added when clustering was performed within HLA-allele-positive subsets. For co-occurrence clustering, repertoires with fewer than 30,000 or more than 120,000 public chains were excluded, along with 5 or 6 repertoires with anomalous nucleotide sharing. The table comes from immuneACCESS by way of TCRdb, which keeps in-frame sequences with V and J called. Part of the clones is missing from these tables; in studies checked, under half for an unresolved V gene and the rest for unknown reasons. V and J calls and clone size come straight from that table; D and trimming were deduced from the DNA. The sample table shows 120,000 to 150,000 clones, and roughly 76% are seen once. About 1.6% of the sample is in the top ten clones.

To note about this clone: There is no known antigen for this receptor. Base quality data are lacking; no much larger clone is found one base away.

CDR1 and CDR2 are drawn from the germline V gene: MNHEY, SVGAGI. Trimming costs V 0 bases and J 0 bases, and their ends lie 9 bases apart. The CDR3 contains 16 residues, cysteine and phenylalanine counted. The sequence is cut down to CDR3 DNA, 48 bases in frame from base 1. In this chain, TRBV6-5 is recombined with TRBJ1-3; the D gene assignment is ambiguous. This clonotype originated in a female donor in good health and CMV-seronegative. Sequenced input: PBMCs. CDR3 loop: CASSYSGHPSGNTIYF. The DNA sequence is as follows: TGTGCCAGCAGTTACTCCGGTCACCCCTCTGGAAACACCATATATTTT.